This entry features one TCR beta chain sequence. Its antigen is unknown. This sample is drawn from a study of cytomegalovirus exposure and HLA in healthy donors. Study as a whole: The same platform was used for the 100 to 150 validation repertoires and the roughly 700 first-cohort repertoires, a later analysis reported. Study findings and constraints: In a later analysis, first-cohort TCR clusters were found to tend to co-occur in the 130 or so validation repertoires. In vitro confirmation showed a few CMV-associated chains to be CMV antigen specific.

The CDR3 extends over 12 amino acids. The germline V gene has CDR1 MNHNS and CDR2 SASEGT. V dropped 4 bases and J dropped 4 bases, with 7 bases sitting between them. Generated by immunoSEQ multiplex PCR, the TCRdb table keeps only in-frame clones and is missing some. The repertoire includes more than 100,000 clones, around nine tenths of them detected once, and over 6% sits in the top ten. The chain couples TRBV6-1 to TRBJ1-2; maybe TRBD1 (5 bases). This receptor was obtained from a woman between 18 and 29 years old in good health and CMV-seropositive. Sequencing was performed on PBMCs. CDR3 region: CASSGQPYGYTF. DNA of the CDR3: TGTGCCAGCAGTGGACAGCCCTATGGCTACACCTTC.